By its share, the clone carrying this T cell receptor (beta chain) is medium-sized (0.01 to 0.1%). No DNA is shown, since the ends of the CDR3 on it are uncertain; the CDR3 is the one TCRdb lists. The CDR3 is 15 amino acids in total, end residues counted. There were no patients who had received any treatment before thyroid surgery. The data were obtained in a study of metastatic and nonmetastatic thyroid tumors. Using MiXCR, TCRdb reanalyzed the PCR reads. The sample records around 40,000 clones, roughly 13% being singletons. Sequencing was carried out using blood. The chain carries TRBV12-3 or TRBV12-4 and TRBJ1-2; TRBD1 is the table's D call, not checked against the DNA. This clonotype originated in a female donor with papillary thyroid cancer or a benign thyroid nodule (not recorded which). Some clones in this sample may be carry-over from other donors' samples. CDR3 sequence: CASTLRASGAFGYTF.